This T cell receptor beta chain was observed in a study of blood T cell repertoires in COVID-19 (dated by TCRdb to about 2020). For context, the study as a whole: The collaborator samples originated in the United States, Italy and Spain and spanned the acute and convalescent phases of COVID-19. The repertoires were released in a freely available public database intended as a resource for research on the immune response to SARS-CoV-2. Deeply sampled blood TCRbeta repertoires from subjects exposed to, actively infected with, or recovered from COVID-19 were included in the dataset. Sample metadata almost always included a de-identified subject ID, COVID-19 status, age in years and sex. The samples were drawn from the first 160 participants of the ongoing ImmuneRACE study and from 1,254 subjects provided by 6 global collaborators. HLA class I and class II types, where available, came from metadata supplied by the sample provider rather than from assay-based typing. The material from the prospective study consisted of cDNA or gDNA derived from T cells, B-cell-depleted T cells, or PBMCs.

CDR1 KGHSH and CDR2 LQKENI are derived from the germline V gene. The CDR3 starts with the cysteine, ends with the phenylalanine, and has 15 residues. Only the CDR3 region is kept as DNA, spanning 45 bases read in frame from base 1. V is cut by 3 bases and J by 1 base, and the space between the germline ends is 12 bases. Collaborating institutions collected whole blood in K2EDTA tubes following their own protocols. Collaborator samples were shipped for TCRbeta analysis as frozen whole blood, isolated PBMCs, or DNA extracted from either sample type. Comment on this clone: Its antigen is still unknown. Base quality data are lacking; no much larger clone is found one base away.

TCRbeta CDR3 regions were amplified from genomic DNA by means of the immunoSEQ Assay, a bias-controlled multiplex PCR. The original methods were these. Nucleated cell counts per sample were estimated from amplification of reference gene primers within the assay. To quantify the absolute abundance of each unique TCRbeta CDR3 rearrangement, sequence reads were collapsed and filtered. For each sample, productive Simpson clonality was calculated as the square root of Simpson's diversity index across productive rearrangements. TCRdb stores this immuneACCESS table with in-frame sequences only. Part of the clones is absent; in the studies checked, under half of the shortfall reflects unresolved V genes, and no reason is known for the rest. That table gives V, J and clone size, and the DNA gave D and trimming. This sample gives tens of thousands of clones in total; 80% to 90% of them show up just once. The top ten clonotypes cover approximately 4.7% of the sample.

Points the paper makes about the study in general: The quantity of clinical and demographic metadata differed by source and by participant and was supplied without curation.

This TCR was sampled from a human donor in a cohort sampled during active COVID-19. The sample taken for sequencing was peripheral blood. The chain was built from TRBV18 and TRBJ1-1, with no confidently assigned D gene. The sequence in DNA is TGTGCCAGCTCACCCGAAAAGAACAAGAACACTGAAGCTTTCTTT. This codes for CASSPEKNKNTEAFF.